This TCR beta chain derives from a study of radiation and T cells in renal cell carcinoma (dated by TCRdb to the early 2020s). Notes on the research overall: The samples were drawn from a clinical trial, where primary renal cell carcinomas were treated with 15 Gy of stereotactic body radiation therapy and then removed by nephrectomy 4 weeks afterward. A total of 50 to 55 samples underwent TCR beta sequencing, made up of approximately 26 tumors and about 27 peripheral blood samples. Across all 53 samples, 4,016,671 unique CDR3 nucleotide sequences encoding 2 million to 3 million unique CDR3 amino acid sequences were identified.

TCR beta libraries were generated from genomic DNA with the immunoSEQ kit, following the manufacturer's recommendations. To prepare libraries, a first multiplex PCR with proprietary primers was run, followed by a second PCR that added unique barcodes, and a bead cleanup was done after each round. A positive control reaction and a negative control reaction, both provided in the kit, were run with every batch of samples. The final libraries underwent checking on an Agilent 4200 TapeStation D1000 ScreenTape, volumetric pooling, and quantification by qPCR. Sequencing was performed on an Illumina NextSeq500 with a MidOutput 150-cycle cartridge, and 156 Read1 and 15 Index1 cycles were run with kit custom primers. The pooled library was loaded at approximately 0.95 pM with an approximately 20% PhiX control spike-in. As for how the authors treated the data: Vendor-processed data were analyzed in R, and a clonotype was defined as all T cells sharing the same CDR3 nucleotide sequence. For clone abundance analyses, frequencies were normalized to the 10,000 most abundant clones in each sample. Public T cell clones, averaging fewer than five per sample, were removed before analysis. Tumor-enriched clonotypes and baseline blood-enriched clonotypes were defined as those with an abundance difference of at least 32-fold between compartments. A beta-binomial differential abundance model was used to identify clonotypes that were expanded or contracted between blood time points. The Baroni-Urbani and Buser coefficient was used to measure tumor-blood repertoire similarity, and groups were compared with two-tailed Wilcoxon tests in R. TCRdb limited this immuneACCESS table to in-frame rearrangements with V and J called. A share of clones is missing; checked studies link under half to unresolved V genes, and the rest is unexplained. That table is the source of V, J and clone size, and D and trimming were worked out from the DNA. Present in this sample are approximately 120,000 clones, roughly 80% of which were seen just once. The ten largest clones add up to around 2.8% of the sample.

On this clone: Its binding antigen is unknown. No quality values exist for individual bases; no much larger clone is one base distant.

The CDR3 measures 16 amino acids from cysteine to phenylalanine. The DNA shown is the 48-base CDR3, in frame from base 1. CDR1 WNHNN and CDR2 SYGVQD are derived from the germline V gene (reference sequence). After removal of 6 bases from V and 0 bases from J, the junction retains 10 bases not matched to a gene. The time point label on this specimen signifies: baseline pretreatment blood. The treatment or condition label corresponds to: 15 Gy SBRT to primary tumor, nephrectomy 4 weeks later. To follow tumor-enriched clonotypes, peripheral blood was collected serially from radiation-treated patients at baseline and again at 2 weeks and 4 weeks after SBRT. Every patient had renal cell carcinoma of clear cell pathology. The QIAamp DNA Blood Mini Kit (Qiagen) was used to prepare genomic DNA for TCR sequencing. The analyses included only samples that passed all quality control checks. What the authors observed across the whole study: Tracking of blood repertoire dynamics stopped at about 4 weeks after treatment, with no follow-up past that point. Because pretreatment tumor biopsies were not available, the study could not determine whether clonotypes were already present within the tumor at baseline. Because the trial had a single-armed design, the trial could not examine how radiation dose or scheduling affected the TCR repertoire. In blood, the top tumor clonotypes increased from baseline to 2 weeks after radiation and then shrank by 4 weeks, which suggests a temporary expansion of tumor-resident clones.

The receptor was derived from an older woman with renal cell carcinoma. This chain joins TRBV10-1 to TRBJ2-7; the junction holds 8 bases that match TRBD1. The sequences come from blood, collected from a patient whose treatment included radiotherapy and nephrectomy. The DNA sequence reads TGCGCCAGCAGCCCCGACAGGGGCTCGAGCTCCTACGAGCAGTACTTC. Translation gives CASSPDRGSSSYEQYF.